The next 5 T cell receptor beta chains were all read from a single sample in a study of cytomegalovirus exposure and HLA in healthy donors. 13 Jbeta primers and 60 Vbeta primers were used for the PCR. Sequencing was performed with immunoSEQ multiplex PCR; in TCRdb, only in-frame clones are kept and a portion is missing. The top ten clones hold approximately 2.6% of a sample with approximately 140,000 clones, 70% to 80% of them seen once. Sequencing was carried out using PBMCs. These receptors came from a woman aged 60-70 years in good health and CMV-seropositive.

V gene TRBV7-9 combines with J gene TRBJ1-1; D remains unclear. CDR3 size: 12 residues. CDR1 SEHNR and CDR2 FQNEAQ come from the germline V gene (reference sequence). The germline V and J ends were trimmed by 3 bases and 3 bases, with 5 bases remaining between them. In DNA, the CDR3 is TGTGCCAGCAGCTTCCATGACACTGAAGCTTTCTTT. Protein product: CASSFHDTEAFF.

The rearrangement links TRBV2 to TRBJ1-1; 7 nucleotides line up with TRBD1. This CDR3 comprises 13 residues. The germline CDR1 and CDR2 sequences are SNHLY and FYNNEI. V lost 7 bases to trimming and J lost 4 bases; unmatched junction nucleotides: 6. The CDR3 loop reads CASTVTGITEAFF. CDR3 in DNA: TGTGCCAGCACCGTGACAGGGATCACTGAAGCTTTCTTT. The whole variable domain, remainder taken from reference TRBV2 and TRBJ1-1, is EPEVTQTPSHQVTQMGQEVILRCVPISNHLYFYWYRQILGQKVEFLVSFYNNEISEKSEIFDDQFSVERPDGSNFTLKIRSTKLEDSAMYFCASTVTGITEAFFGQGTRLTVV.

This clone has more than one count but fewer than ten. The junction does not match germline at one end; this may be a read error. V is TRBV19 and J is TRBJ1-6; no clear D gene. Germline V gene lookup returns CDR1 LNHDA and CDR2 SQIVND (reference sequence). The CDR3 is 16 residues long. The CDR3 region is CASSIGPRPINTPLHF. CDR3 in DNA: TGTGCCAGTAGTATTGGGCCGCGCCCTATTAATACACCCCTCCACTTT.

This clone was recorded only once. The chain employs TRBV15 and TRBJ1-6; D gene unclear. The CDR3 covers 15 residues. Per the germline V gene, CDR1 is LNHNV and CDR2 is YYDKDF (reference sequence). The V and J ends lost 0 bases and 9 bases respectively, with 12 bases between them. The CDR3 DNA is TGTGCCACCAGCAGAGACCAAGGCGGCGGTTCACCCCTCCACTTT. Protein: CATSRDQGGGSPLHF.

The count of this clone is one. The chain joins TRBV27 to TRBJ1-6; 8 positions agree with TRBD1. Per the germline V gene, CDR1 is MNHEY and CDR2 is SMNVEV (reference sequence). The CDR3 is made up of 15 amino acids. J was trimmed by 7 bases and V by 5 bases; bases with no gene match: 7. The CDR3 here is CASSPRQGWNSPLHF. CDR3 in DNA: TGTGCCAGCAGTCCCAGACAGGGGTGGAATTCACCCCTCCACTTT.